The 9 T cell receptor beta chains below come from one sample, sequenced in a study of blood T cell repertoires in COVID-19. The data were produced by immunoSEQ multiplex PCR, yet TCRdb's version contains in-frame clones alone and is incomplete. The sample has roughly 300,000 clones, 92% seen once; the top ten hold roughly 18%. The material sequenced was PBMCs or T cells enriched from blood (not recorded which). These receptors were collected from a woman under 40 who had recovered from COVID-19.

V and J are TRBV28 and TRBJ1-5; 9 bases line up with TRBD1. The CDR3 is made up of 13 amino acids. Germline-derived CDR1 and CDR2 are MDHEN and SYDVKM. The ends lost 10 bases at V and 5 bases at J; junction bases unmatched: 6. The CDR3 region is CAIQGANYQPQHF. The CDR3 nucleotides are TGTGCCATACAGGGGGCGAACTATCAGCCCCAGCATTTT.

The V call is TRBV28, the J call TRBJ1-2; 7 positions match TRBD1. CDR3 length equals 13 residues. J gave up 4 bases and V 4 bases, and 3 bases lay outside the gene matches. Germline CDR1 and CDR2: MDHEN and SYDVKM. In nucleotides, the CDR3 is TGTGCCAGCAGTTATGGGACAGCCTATGGCTACACCTTC. Translated, it gives CASSYGTAYGYTF.

This clone was recorded only once. The chain combines TRBV9 with TRBJ2-7; 14 positions match TRBD2. Losses at the gene ends were 3 bases for V and 7 bases for J; bases not matched to a gene: 6. Looked up from germline, CDR1 is SGDLS and CDR2 is YYNGEE. The CDR3 consists of 15 residues. DNA for the CDR3: TGTGCCAGCAGCGCAACGGGACTAGCGGGAGAAGAGCAGTACTTC. Protein: CASSATGLAGEEQYF.

This chain connects TRBV6-4 to TRBJ2-5; 9 nucleotides line up with TRBD2. CDR3 length: 17 residues. Germline V gives CDR1 MRHNA, CDR2 SNTAGT. With 1 base clipped from V and 5 bases from J, the junction kept 11 bases outside the gene matches. CDR3 bases: TGTGCCAGCAGTGACTTCAGTCTAGCGGGATTTGTGGAGACCCAGTACTTC. This codes for CASSDFSLAGFVETQYF.

V gene TRBV28 combines with J gene TRBJ1-4; TRBD1 might be the D (5 bases). Germline V CDR1 and CDR2: MDHEN, SYDVKM. The CDR3 length is 16 residues. V was pared by 0 bases and J by 4 bases, with 12 bases between. The DNA of the CDR3 is TGTGCCAGCAGTTTATGGGGGCAGGGCGGTAATGAAAAACTGTTTTTT. Protein: CASSLWGQGGNEKLFF.

This chain connects TRBV19 to TRBJ1-2, with D unclear. Deletions cut 1 base from V and 4 bases from J, with 7 bases between. The germline gives CDR1 LNHDA, CDR2 SQIVND (reference sequence). This CDR3 region has 13 residues. This chain's CDR3 is CASSIVASYGYTF. The CDR3, as DNA: TGTGCCAGTAGTATAGTAGCCAGCTATGGCTACACCTTC.

This rearrangement joins TRBV9 to TRBJ1-3; TRBD1 might be the D (5 bases). Germline V lookup: CDR1 SGDLS, CDR2 YYNGEE. The CDR3 is 14 amino acids. Trimming stripped 0 bases from V and 8 bases from J, with 12 bases between. This chain's CDR3 is CASSVEGRVDTIYF. The CDR3 nucleotides read TGTGCCAGCAGCGTAGAAGGCAGGGTAGACACCATATATTTT.

The gene calls are TRBV6-4 and TRBJ2-1, with TRBD2 identical over 7 bases. The CDR3 has 15 amino acids. Trimming cost V 4 bases and J 2 bases; bases outside gene matches: 5. Germline loops: CDR1 MRHNA, CDR2 SNTAGT. CDR3 in amino acids: CASSVWGGAYNEQFF. CDR3 coding DNA: TGTGCCAGCAGTGTGTGGGGAGGGGCCTACAATGAGCAGTTCTTC.

In its sample, this clone was seen a few times. The rearrangement uses TRBV11-2 and TRBJ2-7; TRBD1 is a possible D gene (5 bases). The germline gives CDR1 SGHAT, CDR2 FQNNGV. Between the trimmed V and J ends, which lost 1 base and 4 bases, there was a span of 17 bases. This CDR3 region has 16 residues. The CDR3 sequence is CASSLVYRRQKYEQYF. The CDR3 nucleotides are TGTGCCAGCAGCTTAGTTTATAGACGACAGAAATACGAGCAGTACTTC.